This TCR beta chain was obtained from a study of blood T cell repertoires in COVID-19. For the study at large: Spain, Italy and the United States supplied samples that represented acute and convalescent COVID-19. PBMCs, B-cell-depleted T cells, or T cells were the source of the cDNA or gDNA that made up the material.

Germline V CDR1 and CDR2: SQVTM, ANQGSEA. The CDR3 has 13 amino acids. Trimming pared 6 bases from V and 5 bases from J, leaving 14 bases between. Methods used by the authors: Estimated nucleated cell counts came from reference gene primer amplification. Data came from immunoSEQ multiplex PCR; TCRdb stores just in-frame clones and leaves some out. D and trimming were read from the DNA, whereas the V and J calls and clone size are those reported in that table. Seen here are over 130,000 clones, around 85% observed once, and the top ten hold around 3.5%. Sequenced sample: peripheral blood. This clonotype was sampled from a man in his 70s with acute or convalescent COVID-19. The V call is TRBV29-1, the J call TRBJ1-3; weak D call: TRBD1 (5 bases). CDR3 DNA sequence: TGCAGCGTGGTGACAGCCGCTCGAAACACCATATATTTT. This gives the protein CSVVTAARNTIYF.